This TCR beta chain stems from a study of blood T cell repertoires in COVID-19. Clones were read by immunoSEQ multiplex PCR, and TCRdb kept only the in-frame ones, dropping some. This table has 40,000 to 55,000 clones, about 84% appearing once. The CDR3 is 15 residues long. V was pared by 10 bases and J by 2 bases, with 17 bases between. From germline, CDR1 is KGHSH and CDR2 LQKENI. The sequence came from a human donor in a cohort sampled during active COVID-19. Sequencing was carried out using peripheral blood. This chain joins TRBV18 and TRBJ2-2; D is ambiguous. DNA of the CDR3: TGTGCCACCCGCAGGCCAGGCGATAACACCGGGGAGCTGTTTTTT. Its protein is CATRRPGDNTGELFF.